The clone carrying this T cell receptor beta chain was observed many times. Its antigen is unknown. RNA transcripts yielded amplified TCR beta CDR3 regions. A set of HTBI primers served as the primers for a first-round RT-PCR of the TCR CDR3. Each CDR3 protein is one row after TCRdb ran MiXCR on the multiplex PCR reads. This sample yields a few hundred thousand distinct CDR3 sequences, of which around 20% are seen a single time; 26% belongs to the top ten. Germline V gives CDR1 LNHDA, CDR2 SQIVND (reference sequence). The CDR3 totals 16 residues. After removal of 6 bases from V and 1 base from J, the junction contained 11 bases not matched to a gene. The data were taken from a study of T cells in Graves' hyperthyroidism and ophthalmopathy. Across the study: Peripheral blood was acquired at first diagnosis, ahead of any therapy whatsoever. Points from the study as a whole: Blood also showed most of the thyroid clonotypes that were expanded above 0.001.

Lactation, pregnancy, other autoimmune disease or uncontrolled infection led to exclusion of patients. The chain carries TRBV19 and TRBJ2-7; 8 positions agree with TRBD2. The receptor's source is a man between 18 and 35 years old with Graves' hyperthyroidism. Sequencing was performed on blood. The CDR3 DNA sequence: TGTGCCAGTAGCGGCCGACGCGGGGGGACTTCCTACGAGCAGTACTTC. Encoded protein: CASSGRRGGTSYEQYF. Looking up the rest from reference TRBV19 and TRBJ2-7 gives the full variable domain: DGGITQSPKYLFRKEGQNVTLSCEQNLNHDAMYWYRQDPGQGLRLIYYSQIVNDFQKGDIAEGYSVSREKKESFPLTVTSAQKNPTAFYLCASSGRRGGTSYEQYFGPGTRLTVT.